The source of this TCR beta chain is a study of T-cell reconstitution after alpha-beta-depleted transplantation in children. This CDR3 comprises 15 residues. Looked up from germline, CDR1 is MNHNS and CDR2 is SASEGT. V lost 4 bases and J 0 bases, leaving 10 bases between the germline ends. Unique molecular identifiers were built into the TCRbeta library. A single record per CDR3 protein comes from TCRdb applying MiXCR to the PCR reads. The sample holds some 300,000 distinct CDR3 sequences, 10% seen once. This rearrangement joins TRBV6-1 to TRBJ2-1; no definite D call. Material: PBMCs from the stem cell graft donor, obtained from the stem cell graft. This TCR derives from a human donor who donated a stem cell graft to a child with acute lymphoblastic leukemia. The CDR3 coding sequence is TGTGCCAGCAGTGGAGGCCTACTCTCCTACAATGAGCAGTTCTTC. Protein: CASSGGLLSYNEQFF.